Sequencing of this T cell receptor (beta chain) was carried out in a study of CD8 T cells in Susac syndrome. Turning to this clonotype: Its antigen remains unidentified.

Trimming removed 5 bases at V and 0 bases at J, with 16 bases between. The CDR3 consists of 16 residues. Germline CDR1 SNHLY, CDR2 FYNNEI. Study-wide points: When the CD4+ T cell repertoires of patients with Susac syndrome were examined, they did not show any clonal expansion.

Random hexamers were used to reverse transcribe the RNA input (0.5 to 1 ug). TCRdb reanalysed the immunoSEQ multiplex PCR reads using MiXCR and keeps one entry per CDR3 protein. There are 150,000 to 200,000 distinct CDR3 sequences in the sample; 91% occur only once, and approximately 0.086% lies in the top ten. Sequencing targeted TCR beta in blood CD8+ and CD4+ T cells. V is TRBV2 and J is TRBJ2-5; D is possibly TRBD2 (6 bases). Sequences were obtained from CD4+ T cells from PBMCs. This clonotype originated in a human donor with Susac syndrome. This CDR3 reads CASSQIPGLNQETQYF. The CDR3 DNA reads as TGTGCCAGCAGTCAAATCCCGGGACTGAACCAAGAGACCCAGTACTTC.